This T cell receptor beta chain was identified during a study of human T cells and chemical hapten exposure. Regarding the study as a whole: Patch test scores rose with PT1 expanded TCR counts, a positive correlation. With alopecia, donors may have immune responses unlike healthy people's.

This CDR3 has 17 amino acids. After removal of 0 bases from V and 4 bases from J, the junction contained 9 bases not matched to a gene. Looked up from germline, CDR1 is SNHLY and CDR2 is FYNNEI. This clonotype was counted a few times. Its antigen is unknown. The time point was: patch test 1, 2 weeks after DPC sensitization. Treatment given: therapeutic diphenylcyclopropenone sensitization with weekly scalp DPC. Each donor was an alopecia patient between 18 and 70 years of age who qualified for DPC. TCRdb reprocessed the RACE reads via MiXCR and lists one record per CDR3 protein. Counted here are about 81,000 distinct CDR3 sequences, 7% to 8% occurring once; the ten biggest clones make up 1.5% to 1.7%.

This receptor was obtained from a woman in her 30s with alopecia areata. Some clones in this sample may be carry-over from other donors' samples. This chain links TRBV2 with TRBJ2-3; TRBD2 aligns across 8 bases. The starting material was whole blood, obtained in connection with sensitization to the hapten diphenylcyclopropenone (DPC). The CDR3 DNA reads TGTGCCAGCAGTGAAGCTCGGCATAGCGGGGTGGCAGATACGCAGTATTTT. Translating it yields CASSEARHSGVADTQYF. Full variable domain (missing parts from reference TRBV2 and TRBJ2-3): EPEVTQTPSHQVTQMGQEVILRCVPISNHLYFYWYRQILGQKVEFLVSFYNNEISEKSEIFDDQFSVERPDGSNFTLKIRSTKLEDSAMYFCASSEARHSGVADTQYFGPGTRLTVL.